This T cell receptor beta chain originates from a study of OX40 agonist ivuxolimab in advanced cancers. Study in general: While on treatment, patients had intravenous ivuxolimab at 0.01 to 10 mg/kg every 2 weeks. Findings and limits, study-wide: The average count of expanded clones was higher among CD8+ T cells than among CD4+.

Libraries were prepared by immunoSEQ multiplex PCR; TCRdb keeps only in-frame clonotypes and omits some of them. Among tens of thousands of clones listed, 80% to 90% were seen once. CDR1 is MNHEY and CDR2 is SVGAGI in the germline V gene. The CDR3 covers 15 residues. Between the trimmed V and J ends, which lost 1 base and 0 bases, there was a span of 10 bases. On this clone: The antigen is undetermined.

The gene calls are TRBV6-5 and TRBJ2-7; tentatively, D is TRBD1 or TRBD2 (5 bases each). This sample comprised CD4+ or CD8+ T cells sorted from blood, obtained in a trial of the OX40 agonist ivuxolimab. This sequence originates from an adult with an advanced solid tumor such as melanoma, head and neck, liver or kidney cancer. The CDR3 sequence is CASSYFRGSSYEQYF. CDR3 in DNA: TGTGCCAGCAGTTACTTTCGGGGCAGCTCCTACGAGCAGTACTTC.